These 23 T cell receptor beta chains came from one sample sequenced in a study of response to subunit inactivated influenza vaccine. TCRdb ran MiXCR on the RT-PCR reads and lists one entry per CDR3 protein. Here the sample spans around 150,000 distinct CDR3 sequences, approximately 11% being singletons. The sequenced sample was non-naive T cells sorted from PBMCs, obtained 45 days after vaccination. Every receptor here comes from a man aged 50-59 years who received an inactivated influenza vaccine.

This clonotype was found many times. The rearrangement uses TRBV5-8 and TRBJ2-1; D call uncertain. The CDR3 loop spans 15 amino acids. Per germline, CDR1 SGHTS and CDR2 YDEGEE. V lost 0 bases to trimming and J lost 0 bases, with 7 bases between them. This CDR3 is CASSLGLSSYNEQFF. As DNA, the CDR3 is TGTGCCAGCAGCTTGGGGTTGAGCTCCTACAATGAGCAGTTCTTC.

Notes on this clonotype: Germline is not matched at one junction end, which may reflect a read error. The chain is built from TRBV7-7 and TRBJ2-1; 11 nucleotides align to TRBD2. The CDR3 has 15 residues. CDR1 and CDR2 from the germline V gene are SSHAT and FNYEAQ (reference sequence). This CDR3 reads CASSTGTSGANEQFF. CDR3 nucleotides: TGTGCTAGCAGCACCGGGACTAGCGGAGCCAATGAGCAGTTCTTC.

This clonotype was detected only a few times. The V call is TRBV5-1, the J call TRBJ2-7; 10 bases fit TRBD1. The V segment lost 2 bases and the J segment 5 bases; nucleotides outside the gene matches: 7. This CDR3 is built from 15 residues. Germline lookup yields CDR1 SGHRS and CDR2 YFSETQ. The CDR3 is CASSLGGTGVHEQYF. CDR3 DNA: TGCGCCAGCAGCTTAGGGGGGACAGGGGTACACGAGCAGTACTTC.

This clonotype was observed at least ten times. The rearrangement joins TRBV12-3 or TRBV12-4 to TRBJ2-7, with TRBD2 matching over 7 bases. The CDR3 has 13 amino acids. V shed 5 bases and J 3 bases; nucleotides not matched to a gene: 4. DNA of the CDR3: TGTGCCAGCAGTCGACTAGCTGACTACGAGCAGTACTTC. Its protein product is CASSRLADYEQYF.

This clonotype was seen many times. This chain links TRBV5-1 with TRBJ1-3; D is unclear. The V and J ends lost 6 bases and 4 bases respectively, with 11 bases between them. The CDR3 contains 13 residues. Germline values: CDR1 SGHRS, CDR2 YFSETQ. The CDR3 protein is CASTSPAGNTIYF. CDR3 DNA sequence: TGCGCCAGCACCTCCCCCGCGGGAAACACCATATATTTT.

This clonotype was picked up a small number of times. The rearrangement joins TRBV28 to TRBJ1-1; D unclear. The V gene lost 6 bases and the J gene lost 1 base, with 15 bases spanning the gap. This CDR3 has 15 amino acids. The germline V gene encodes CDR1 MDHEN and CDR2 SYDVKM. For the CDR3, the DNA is TGTGCCAGCAGCCCCTCTGGGTGGCGGAACACTGAAGCTTTCTTT. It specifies CASSPSGWRNTEAFF.

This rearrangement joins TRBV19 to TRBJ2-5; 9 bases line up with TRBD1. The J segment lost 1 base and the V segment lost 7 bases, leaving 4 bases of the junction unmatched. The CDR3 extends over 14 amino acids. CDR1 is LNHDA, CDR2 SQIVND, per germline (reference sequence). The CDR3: CASTSTGGQETQYF. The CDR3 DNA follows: TGTGCCAGTACCTCGACAGGGGGCCAAGAGACCCAGTACTTC.

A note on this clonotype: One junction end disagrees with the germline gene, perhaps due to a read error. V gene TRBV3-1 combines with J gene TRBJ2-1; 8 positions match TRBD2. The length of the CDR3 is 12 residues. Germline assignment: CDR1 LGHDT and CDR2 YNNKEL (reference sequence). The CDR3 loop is CASSPERGGVIF. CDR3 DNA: TGTGCCAGCAGCCCCGAACGGGGGGGCGTCATCTTC.

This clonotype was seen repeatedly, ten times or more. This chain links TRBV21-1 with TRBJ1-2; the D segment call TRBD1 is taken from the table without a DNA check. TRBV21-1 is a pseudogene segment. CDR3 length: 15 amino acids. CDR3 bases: TGTGCCAGCAGCACAAGGTGGGGGGAAATGTGCGGCTACACCTTC. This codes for CASSTRWGEMCGYTF.

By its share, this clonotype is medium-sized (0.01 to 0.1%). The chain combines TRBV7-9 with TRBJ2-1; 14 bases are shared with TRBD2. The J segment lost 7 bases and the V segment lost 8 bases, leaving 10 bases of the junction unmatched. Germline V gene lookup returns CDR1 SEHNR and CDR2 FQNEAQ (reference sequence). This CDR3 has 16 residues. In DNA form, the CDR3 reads TGTGCCAGCCAAACGACTAGCGGGGGGGCTTGGAATGAGCAGTTCTTC. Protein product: CASQTTSGGAWNEQFF.

The CDR3 nucleotides read TGTGCCAGCAGCCTCAAAGGGGGCGGCGATGGCTACACCTTC. Translating gives CASSLKGGGDGYTF. The chain carries TRBV7-2 and TRBJ1-2, with TRBD1 matching 7 bases. The length of the CDR3 is 14 residues. Germline CDR1 reads SGHTA; CDR2 reads FQGNSA. Trimming removed 5 bases from V and 6 bases from J; junction bases left unmatched: 9. The whole variable domain, filled in from reference TRBV7-2 and TRBJ1-2, reads GAGVSQSPSNKVTEKGKDVELRCDPISGHTALYWYRQSLGQGLEFLIYFQGNSAPDKSGLPSDRFSAERTGGSVSTLTIQRTQQEDSAVYLCASSLKGGGDGYTFGSGTRLTVV.

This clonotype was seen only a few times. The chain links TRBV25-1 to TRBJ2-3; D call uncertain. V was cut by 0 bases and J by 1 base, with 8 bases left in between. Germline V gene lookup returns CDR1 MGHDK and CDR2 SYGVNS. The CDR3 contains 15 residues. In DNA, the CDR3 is TGTGCCAGCAGTGAATACGGCGGAGGCACAGATACGCAGTATTTT. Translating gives CASSEYGGGTDTQYF.

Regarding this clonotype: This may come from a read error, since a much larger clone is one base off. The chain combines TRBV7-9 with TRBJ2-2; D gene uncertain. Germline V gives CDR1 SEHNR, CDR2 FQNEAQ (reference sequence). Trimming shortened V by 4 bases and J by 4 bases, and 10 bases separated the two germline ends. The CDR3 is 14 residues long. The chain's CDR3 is CASSSLRRTGELFF. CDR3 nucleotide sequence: TGTGCCAGCAGCTCATTAAGACGCACCGGGGAGCTGTTTTTT.

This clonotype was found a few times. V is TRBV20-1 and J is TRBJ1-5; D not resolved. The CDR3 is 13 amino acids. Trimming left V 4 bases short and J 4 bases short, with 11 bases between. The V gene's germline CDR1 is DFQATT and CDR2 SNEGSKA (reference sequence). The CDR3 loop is CSATTVINQPQHF. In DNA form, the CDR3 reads TGCAGTGCTACAACGGTCATTAATCAGCCCCAGCATTTT.

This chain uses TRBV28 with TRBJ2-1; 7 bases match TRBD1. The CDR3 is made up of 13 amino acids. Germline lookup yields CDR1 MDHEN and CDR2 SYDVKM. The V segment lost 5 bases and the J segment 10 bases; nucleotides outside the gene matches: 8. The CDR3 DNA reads TGTGCCAGCAGTCTCTTAGGGACAGCCGAGCAGTTCTTC. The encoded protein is CASSLLGTAEQFF.

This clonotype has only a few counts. As DNA, the CDR3 is TGTGCCAGCAGCTCTGAAGCGGGAGGGCTTTTTGAGCAGTTCTTC. The encoded protein is CASSSEAGGLFEQFF. V and J are TRBV7-9 and TRBJ2-1; 10 bases are shared with TRBD2. CDR1 is SEHNR, CDR2 FQNEAQ, per germline (reference sequence). V dropped 4 bases and J dropped 9; count of bases not matched to a gene: 9. This CDR3 spans 15 amino acids.

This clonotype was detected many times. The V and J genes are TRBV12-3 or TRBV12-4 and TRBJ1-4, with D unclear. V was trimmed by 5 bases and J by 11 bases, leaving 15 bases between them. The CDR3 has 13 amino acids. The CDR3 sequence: CASSPLPDGKLFF. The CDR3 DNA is TGTGCCAGCAGTCCTCTCCCCGACGGGAAACTGTTTTTT.

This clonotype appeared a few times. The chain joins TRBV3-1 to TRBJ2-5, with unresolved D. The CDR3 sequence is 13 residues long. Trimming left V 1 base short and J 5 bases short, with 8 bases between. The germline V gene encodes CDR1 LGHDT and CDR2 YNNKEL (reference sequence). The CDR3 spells CASSQGLKETQYF. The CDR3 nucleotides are TGTGCCAGCAGCCAAGGTTTAAAGGAGACCCAGTACTTC.

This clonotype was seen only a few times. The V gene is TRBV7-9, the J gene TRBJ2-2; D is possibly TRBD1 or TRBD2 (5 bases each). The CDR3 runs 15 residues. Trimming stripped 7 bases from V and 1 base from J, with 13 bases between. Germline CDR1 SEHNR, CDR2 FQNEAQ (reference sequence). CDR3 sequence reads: CASNTGTGNTGELFF. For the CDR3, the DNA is TGTGCCAGCAACACCGGGACGGGGAACACCGGGGAGCTGTTTTTT.

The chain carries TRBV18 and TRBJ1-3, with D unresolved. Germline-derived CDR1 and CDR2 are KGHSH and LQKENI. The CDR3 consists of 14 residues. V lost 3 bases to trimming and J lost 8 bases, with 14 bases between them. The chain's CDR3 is CASSPLPGPDTIYF. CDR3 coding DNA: TGTGCCAGCTCACCCCTGCCCGGGCCGGACACCATATATTTT.

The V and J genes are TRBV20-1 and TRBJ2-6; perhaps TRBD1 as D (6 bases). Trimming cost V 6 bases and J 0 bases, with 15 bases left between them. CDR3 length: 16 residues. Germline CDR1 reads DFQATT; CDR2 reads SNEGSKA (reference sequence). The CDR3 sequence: CSATGSSGSGANVLTF. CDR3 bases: TGCAGTGCCACAGGGTCGAGTGGCTCTGGGGCCAACGTCCTGACTTTC.

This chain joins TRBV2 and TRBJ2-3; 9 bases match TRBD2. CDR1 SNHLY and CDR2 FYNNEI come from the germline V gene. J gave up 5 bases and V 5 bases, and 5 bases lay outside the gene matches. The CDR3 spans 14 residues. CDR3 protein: CASSYSSGIDTQYF. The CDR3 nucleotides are TGTGCCAGCAGTTACTCTAGCGGGATAGATACGCAGTATTTT.

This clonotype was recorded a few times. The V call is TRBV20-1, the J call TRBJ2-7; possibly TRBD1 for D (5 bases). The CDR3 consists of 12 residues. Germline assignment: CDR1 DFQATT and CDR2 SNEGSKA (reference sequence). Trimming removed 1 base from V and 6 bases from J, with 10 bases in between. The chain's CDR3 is CSARGQGGEQYF. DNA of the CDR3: TGCAGTGCTAGAGGCCAGGGCGGCGAGCAGTACTTC.